These 17 T cell receptor beta chains were sequenced from one sample in a study of T cells after yellow fever vaccination. Using its own MiXCR run on the 5' RACE reads, TCRdb lists one record per CDR3 protein. The sample has 65,000 to 90,000 distinct CDR3 sequences, about an eighth seen once. The starting material was CD8+ T cells not binding an NS4B(214-222) dextramer, sorted from PBMCs, obtained less than 25 days after the first yellow fever vaccination. Receptor source: a man younger than 35 who received the YFV17D yellow fever vaccine.

This clonotype was seen more than once but under ten times. V and J are TRBV27 and TRBJ1-1; D is unresolved. The CDR3 is made up of 12 amino acids. V was cut by 3 bases and J by 8 bases, with 10 bases left in between. Germline V gene lookup returns CDR1 MNHEY and CDR2 SMNVEV (reference sequence). CDR3 residues: CASSFSGREAFF. Written as DNA, the CDR3 is TGTGCCAGCAGTTTTTCGGGAAGGGAAGCTTTCTTT.

In its sample, this clonotype was seen a few times. The genes are TRBV5-1 and TRBJ2-7; 9 bases align to TRBD2. The V segment lost 2 bases and the J segment 0 bases; nucleotides outside the gene matches: 3. Per the germline V gene, CDR1 is SGHRS and CDR2 is YFSETQ. The CDR3 loop spans 15 amino acids. The CDR3 DNA is TGCGCCAGCAGCTTAGATAGCGGGGGCTCCTACGAGCAGTACTTC. Its protein is CASSLDSGGSYEQYF.

This clonotype occurred a few times. The chain has TRBV27 and TRBJ1-1, with D possibly being TRBD1 (6 bases). The germline V and J ends were trimmed by 4 bases and 4 bases, with 13 bases remaining between them. The CDR3 runs 14 residues. Germline V CDR1 and CDR2: MNHEY, SMNVEV (reference sequence). The CDR3 reads CASSSQGGSTEAFF. CDR3 coding DNA: TGTGCCAGCAGTTCACAGGGTGGTTCCACTGAAGCTTTCTTT.

The J gene is TRBJ1-1, the V gene TRBV4-1, with D uncertain. Trimming removed 1 base from V and 6 bases from J, with 9 bases in between. CDR3 length: 13 amino acids. Germline-derived CDR1 and CDR2 are MGHRA and YSYEKL. This chain's CDR3 is CASSQVSGAEAFF. CDR3 coding DNA: TGCGCCAGCAGCCAAGTATCGGGAGCTGAAGCTTTCTTT.

This clonotype came up a few times. The chain carries TRBV19 and TRBJ2-7; tentative D call: TRBD1 (5 bases). The ends were cut back, 5 bases at V and 0 bases at J, with 14 bases in the middle. The germline V gene encodes CDR1 LNHDA and CDR2 SQIVND (reference sequence). The CDR3 is 15 amino acids. CDR3 sequence reads: CASSLATASSYEQYF. The CDR3 nucleotides are TGTGCCAGTAGTCTCGCGACAGCAAGCTCCTACGAGCAGTACTTC.

The chain uses TRBV7-3 and TRBJ2-1; D is unclear. The CDR3 consists of 12 residues. CDR1 is SGHTA, CDR2 FQGTGA, per germline. V was pared by 6 bases and J by 7 bases, with 10 bases between. The CDR3: CASSHLGNEQFF. In nucleotides, the CDR3 is TGTGCCAGCAGTCATCTTGGGAATGAGCAGTTCTTC.

There are a few counts of this clonotype. This chain connects TRBV6-2 or TRBV6-3 to TRBJ2-3; D is ambiguous. Germline V lookup: CDR1 MNHEY, CDR2 SVGEGT. The ends were cut back, 8 bases at V and 6 bases at J, with 12 bases in the middle. CDR3 length: 12 residues. DNA of the CDR3: TGTGCCAGCGGTCTACCCTGGGATACGCAGTATTTT. Translation: CASGLPWDTQYF.

This clonotype was observed many times. The V call is TRBV12-3 or TRBV12-4, the J call TRBJ2-5; perhaps D is TRBD1 or TRBD2 (5 bases each). The V gene lost 8 bases and the J gene lost 5 bases, with 21 bases spanning the gap. The CDR3 sequence is 15 residues long. CDR3 nucleotides: TGTGCCAGCGCATTCTCGGTGGGGGAGACGGAGACCCAGTACTTC. As protein: CASAFSVGETETQYF.

CDR3 DNA sequence: TGTGCCAGCAGTTTCAGCCGGGGCAGGGGGCGGCAAACCGGGGAGCTGTTTTTT. Protein product: CASSFSRGRGRQTGELFF. This chain connects TRBV6-2 or TRBV6-3 to TRBJ2-2; 8 nucleotides align to TRBD1. Trimming removed 4 bases from V and 5 bases from J; junction bases left unmatched: 15. This CDR3 region has 18 residues. CDR1 and CDR2 from the germline V gene are MNHEY and SVGEGT.

This clonotype was seen at least ten times. V gene TRBV4-3 combines with J gene TRBJ1-2; D might be TRBD1 (6 bases). Germline CDR1 is LGHNA and CDR2 is YSLEER. This CDR3 spans 15 amino acids. V dropped 3 bases and J dropped 4 bases, with 15 bases sitting between them. Here the CDR3 reads CASSQTRGAAYGYTF. CDR3 nucleotides: TGCGCCAGCAGCCAGACACGGGGGGCCGCCTATGGCTACACCTTC.

This chain joins TRBV12-3 or TRBV12-4 and TRBJ2-1; 9 bases agree with TRBD1. This CDR3 has 16 residues. V shed 6 bases and J 3 bases; nucleotides not matched to a gene: 9. The CDR3 sequence: CASRDPGQGFYNEQFF. The CDR3 DNA reads TGTGCCAGCAGGGATCCGGGACAGGGCTTCTACAATGAGCAGTTCTTC.

The chain links TRBV4-3 to TRBJ2-1; D may be TRBD1 (5 bases). This CDR3 is built from 15 residues. The V end was cut by 0 bases, the J end by 4 bases, with 10 bases between. Germline V CDR1 and CDR2: LGHNA, YSLEER. CDR3 bases: TGCGCCAGCAGCCAAGATGGGCAGGGTTACAATGAGCAGTTCTTC. This sequence encodes CASSQDGQGYNEQFF.

The gene calls are TRBV7-9 and TRBJ2-5; D call uncertain. The CDR3 extends over 17 amino acids. Trimming shortened V by 5 bases and J by 5 bases, and 24 bases separated the two germline ends. The germline V gene encodes CDR1 SEHNR and CDR2 FQNEAQ (reference sequence). The CDR3 reads CASSPKIVGSEGETQYF. The CDR3 coding sequence is TGTGCCAGCAGCCCGAAGATAGTCGGCTCAGAAGGGGAGACCCAGTACTTC.

The chain uses TRBV7-2 and TRBJ2-7; D tentatively reads TRBD1 or TRBD2 (5 bases each). The V end lost 4 bases, the J end lost 2 bases, and 15 bases lay between the germline ends. Germline assignment: CDR1 SGHTA and CDR2 FQGNSA. This CDR3 region has 15 residues. CDR3 DNA: TGTGCCAGCAGCTGGAGTGGGGGTGGGACCTACGAGCAGTACGTC. As protein: CASSWSGGGTYEQYV.

V and J are TRBV24-1 and TRBJ1-5; D unresolved. CDR1 KGHDR and CDR2 SFDVKD come from the germline V gene. The CDR3 length is 14 residues. V lost 4 bases to trimming and J lost 7 bases, with 13 bases between them. The CDR3 here is CATSDRSTGQPQHF. The CDR3 coding sequence is TGTGCCACCAGTGACCGTAGCACGGGGCAGCCCCAGCATTTT.

This clonotype has only a few counts. This chain uses TRBV4-1 with TRBJ2-1; the match to TRBD2 covers 11 bases. The germline gives CDR1 MGHRA, CDR2 YSYEKL. The CDR3 runs 19 residues. With V trimmed by 1 base and J by 4 bases, 12 bases remained unmatched. CDR3 residues: CASSQVIPLAGAEYNEQFF. Here the CDR3 DNA reads TGCGCCAGCAGCCAAGTCATCCCACTAGCGGGGGCGGAGTACAATGAGCAGTTCTTC.

CDR3 region: CASSHQRLPYQPQHF. CDR3 nucleotide sequence: TGTGCCAGCTCGCACCAAAGGCTTCCATATCAGCCCCAGCATTTT. The rearrangement joins TRBV18 to TRBJ1-5; D call uncertain. The length of the CDR3 is 15 residues. Germline values: CDR1 KGHSH, CDR2 LQKENI. The V gene lost 6 bases and the J gene lost 5 bases, with 17 bases spanning the gap. Complete variable domain (other parts from reference TRBV18 and TRBJ1-5): NAGVMQNPRHLVRRRGQEARLRCSPMKGHSHVYWYRQLPEEGLKFMVYLQKENIIDESGMPKERFSAEFPKEGPSILRIQQVVRGDSAAYFCASSHQRLPYQPQHFGDGTRLSIL.